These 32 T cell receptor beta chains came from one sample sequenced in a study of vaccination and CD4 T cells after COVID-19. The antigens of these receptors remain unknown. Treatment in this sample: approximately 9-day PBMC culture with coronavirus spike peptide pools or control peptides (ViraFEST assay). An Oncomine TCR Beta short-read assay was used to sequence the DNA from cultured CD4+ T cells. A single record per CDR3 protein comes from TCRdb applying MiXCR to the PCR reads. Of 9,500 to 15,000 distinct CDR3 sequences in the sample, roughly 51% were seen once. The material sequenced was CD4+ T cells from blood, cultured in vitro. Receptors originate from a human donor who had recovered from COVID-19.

CDR3 amino acids: CSALGQINTEAFF. As DNA, the CDR3 is TGCAGTGCCCTTGGACAGATTAACACTGAAGCTTTCTTT. The chain joins TRBV20-1 to TRBJ1-1; a weak D match, TRBD1 (6 bases). The germline V gene encodes CDR1 DFQATT and CDR2 SNEGSKA (reference sequence). The CDR3 has 13 amino acids. V was pared by 6 bases and J by 2 bases, with 13 bases between.

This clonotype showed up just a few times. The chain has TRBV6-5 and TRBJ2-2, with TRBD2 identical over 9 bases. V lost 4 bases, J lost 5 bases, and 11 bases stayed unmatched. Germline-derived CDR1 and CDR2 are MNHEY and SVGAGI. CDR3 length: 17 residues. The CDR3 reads CASSSTYGSGRTGELFF. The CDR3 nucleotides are TGTGCCAGCAGTTCCACCTATGGTAGCGGGAGAACCGGGGAGCTGTTTTTT.

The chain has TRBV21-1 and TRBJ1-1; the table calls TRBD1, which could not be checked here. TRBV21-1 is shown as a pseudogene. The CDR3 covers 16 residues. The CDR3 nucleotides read TGTGCCAGCAGTGGGCTTCTTAAGGGGGCAGGCACTGAAGCTTTCTTT. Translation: CASSGLLKGAGTEAFF.

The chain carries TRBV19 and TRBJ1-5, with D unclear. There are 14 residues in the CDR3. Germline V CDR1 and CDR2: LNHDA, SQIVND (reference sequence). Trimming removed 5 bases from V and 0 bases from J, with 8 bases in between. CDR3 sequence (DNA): TGTGCCAGTAGTTCAGAGTATAGCAATCAGCCCCAGCATTTT. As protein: CASSSEYSNQPQHF.

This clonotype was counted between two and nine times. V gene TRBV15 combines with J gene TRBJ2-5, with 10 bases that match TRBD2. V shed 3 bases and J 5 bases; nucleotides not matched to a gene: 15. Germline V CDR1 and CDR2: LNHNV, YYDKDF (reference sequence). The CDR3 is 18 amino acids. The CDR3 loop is CATSRVPGLAYRMETQYF. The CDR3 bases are TGTGCCACCAGCAGGGTACCGGGACTAGCGTATAGGATGGAGACCCAGTACTTC.

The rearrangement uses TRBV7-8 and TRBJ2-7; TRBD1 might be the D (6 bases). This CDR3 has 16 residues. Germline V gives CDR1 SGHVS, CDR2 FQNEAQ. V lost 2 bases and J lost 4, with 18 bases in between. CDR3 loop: CASSLRRDNSRYEQYF. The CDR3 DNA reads TGTGCCAGCAGCTTACGCAGGGACAATTCCCGATACGAGCAGTACTTC.

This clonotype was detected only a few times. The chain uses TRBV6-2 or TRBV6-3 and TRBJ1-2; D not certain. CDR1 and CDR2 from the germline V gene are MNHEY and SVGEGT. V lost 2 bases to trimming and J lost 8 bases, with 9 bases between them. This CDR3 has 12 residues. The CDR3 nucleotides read TGTGCCAGCAGTTACGGTTACGGCGGCTACACCTTC. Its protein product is CASSYGYGGYTF.

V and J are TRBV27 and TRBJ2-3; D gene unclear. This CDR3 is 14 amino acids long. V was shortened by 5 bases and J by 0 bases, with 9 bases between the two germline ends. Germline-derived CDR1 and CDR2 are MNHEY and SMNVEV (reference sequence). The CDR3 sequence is CASSPTRSTDTQYF. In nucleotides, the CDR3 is TGTGCCAGCAGTCCTACAAGGAGCACAGATACGCAGTATTTT.

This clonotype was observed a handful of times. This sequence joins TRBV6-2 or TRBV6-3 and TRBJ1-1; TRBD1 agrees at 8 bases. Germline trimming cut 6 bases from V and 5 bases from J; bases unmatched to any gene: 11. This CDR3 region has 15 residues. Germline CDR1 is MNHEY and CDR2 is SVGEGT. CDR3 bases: TGTGCCAGCAGCCGCGACACAGGGGGAGGTACTGAAGCTTTCTTT. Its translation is CASSRDTGGGTEAFF.

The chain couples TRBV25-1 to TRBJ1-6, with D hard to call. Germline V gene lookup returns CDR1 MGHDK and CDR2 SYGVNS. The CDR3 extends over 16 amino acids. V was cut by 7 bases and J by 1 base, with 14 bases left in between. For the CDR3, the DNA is TGTGCCAGCACCCCATCTGGTGTATCCTATAATTCACCCCTCCACTTT. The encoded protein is CASTPSGVSYNSPLHF.

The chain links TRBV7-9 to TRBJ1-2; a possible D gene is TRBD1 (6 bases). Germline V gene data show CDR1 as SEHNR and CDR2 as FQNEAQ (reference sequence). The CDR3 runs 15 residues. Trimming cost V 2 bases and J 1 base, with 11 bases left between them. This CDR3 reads CASSLRDNRNYGYTF. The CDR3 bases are TGTGCCAGCAGCTTACGGGACAATCGTAACTATGGCTACACCTTC.

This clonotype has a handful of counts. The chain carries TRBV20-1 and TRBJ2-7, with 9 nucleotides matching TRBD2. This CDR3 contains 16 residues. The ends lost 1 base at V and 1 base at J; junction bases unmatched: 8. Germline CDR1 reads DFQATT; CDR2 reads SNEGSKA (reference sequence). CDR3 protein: CSARVPAGGPSYEQYF. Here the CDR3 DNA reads TGCAGTGCTAGAGTTCCAGCGGGAGGTCCATCCTACGAGCAGTACTTC.

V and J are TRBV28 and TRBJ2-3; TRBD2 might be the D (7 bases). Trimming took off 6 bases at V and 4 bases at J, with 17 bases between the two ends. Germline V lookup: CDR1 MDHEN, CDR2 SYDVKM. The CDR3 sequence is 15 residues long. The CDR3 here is CASSLPSGGPDTQYF. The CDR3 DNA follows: TGTGCCAGCAGCCTACCTTCGGGGGGCCCAGATACGCAGTATTTT.

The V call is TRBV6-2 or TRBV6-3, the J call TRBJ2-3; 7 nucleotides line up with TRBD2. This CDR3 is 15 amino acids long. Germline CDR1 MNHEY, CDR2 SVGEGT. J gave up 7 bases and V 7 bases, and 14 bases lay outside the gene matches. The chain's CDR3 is CASIRSAGLRYTQYF. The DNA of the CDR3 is TGTGCCAGCATCCGATCAGCGGGGCTACGCTATACGCAGTATTTT.

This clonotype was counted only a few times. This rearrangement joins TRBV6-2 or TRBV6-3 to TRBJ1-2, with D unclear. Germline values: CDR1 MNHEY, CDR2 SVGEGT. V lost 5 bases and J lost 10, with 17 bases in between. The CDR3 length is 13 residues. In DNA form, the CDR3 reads TGTGCCAGCAGTCCAGGACCCCGTGGAGACTACACCTTC. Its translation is CASSPGPRGDYTF.

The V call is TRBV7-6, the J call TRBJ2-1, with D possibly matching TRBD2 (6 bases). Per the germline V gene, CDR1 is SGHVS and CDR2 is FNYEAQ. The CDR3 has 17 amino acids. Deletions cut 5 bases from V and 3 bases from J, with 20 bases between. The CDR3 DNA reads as TGTGCCAGCAGCCCGAGTTTGCGGGAAAGTGTCTACAATGAGCAGTTCTTC. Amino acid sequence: CASSPSLRESVYNEQFF.

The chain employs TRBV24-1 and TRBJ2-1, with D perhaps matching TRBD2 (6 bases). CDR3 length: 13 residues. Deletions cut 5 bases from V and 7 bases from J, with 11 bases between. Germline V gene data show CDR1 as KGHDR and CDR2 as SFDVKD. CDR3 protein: CATSVSGGNEQFF. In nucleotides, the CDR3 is TGTGCCACCAGTGTCTCTGGGGGGAATGAGCAGTTCTTC.

Written as DNA, the CDR3 is TGTGCCAGCAGCTTTGGAGCGGAGGGATACAATGAGCAGTTCTTC. Residues: CASSFGAEGYNEQFF. The chain carries TRBV7-7 and TRBJ2-1; TRBD2 is a possible D gene (6 bases). Trimming took off 3 bases at V and 4 bases at J, with 13 bases between the two ends. Germline values: CDR1 SSHAT, CDR2 FNYEAQ (reference sequence). This CDR3 has 15 residues.

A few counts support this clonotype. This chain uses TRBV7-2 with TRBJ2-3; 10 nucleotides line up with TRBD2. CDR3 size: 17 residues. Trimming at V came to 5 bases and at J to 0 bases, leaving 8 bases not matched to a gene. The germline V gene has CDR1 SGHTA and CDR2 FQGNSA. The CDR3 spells CASSRGVSGGSTDTQYF. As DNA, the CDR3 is TGTGCCAGCAGCCGCGGGGTTAGCGGGGGGAGCACAGATACGCAGTATTTT.

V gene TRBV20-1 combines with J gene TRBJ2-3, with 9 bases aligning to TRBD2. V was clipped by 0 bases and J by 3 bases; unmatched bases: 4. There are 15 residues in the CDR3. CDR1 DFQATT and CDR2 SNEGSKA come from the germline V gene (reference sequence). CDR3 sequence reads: CSARDRSGGTDTQYF. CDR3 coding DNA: TGCAGTGCTAGAGATCGGAGCGGGGGGACAGATACGCAGTATTTT.

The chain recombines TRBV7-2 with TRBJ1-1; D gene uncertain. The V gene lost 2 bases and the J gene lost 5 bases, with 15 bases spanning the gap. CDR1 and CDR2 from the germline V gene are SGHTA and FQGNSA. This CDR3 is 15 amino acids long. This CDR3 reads CASSLKVGSGTEAFF. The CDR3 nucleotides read TGTGCCAGCAGCTTAAAAGTAGGGTCGGGGACTGAAGCTTTCTTT.

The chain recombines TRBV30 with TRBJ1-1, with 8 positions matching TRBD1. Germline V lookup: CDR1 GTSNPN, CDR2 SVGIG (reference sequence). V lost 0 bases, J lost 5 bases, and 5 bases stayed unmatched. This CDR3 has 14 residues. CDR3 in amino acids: CAWSVSRGRTEAFF. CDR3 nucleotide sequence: TGTGCCTGGAGTGTATCCAGGGGGCGTACTGAAGCTTTCTTT.

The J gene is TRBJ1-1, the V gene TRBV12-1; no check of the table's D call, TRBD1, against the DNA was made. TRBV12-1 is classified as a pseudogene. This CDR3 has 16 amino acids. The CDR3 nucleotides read TGTGCCAGCAGCTTTGTGTTGACAGGTCGGACCACTGAAGCTTTCTTT. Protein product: CASSFVLTGRTTEAFF.

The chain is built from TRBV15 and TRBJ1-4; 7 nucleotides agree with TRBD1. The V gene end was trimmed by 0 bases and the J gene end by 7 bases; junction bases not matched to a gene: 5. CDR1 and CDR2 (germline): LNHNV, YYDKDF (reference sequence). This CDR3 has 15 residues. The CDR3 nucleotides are TGTGCCACCAGCAGAGATCCAGGGGGGGGTGAAAAACTGTTTTTT. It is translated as CATSRDPGGGEKLFF. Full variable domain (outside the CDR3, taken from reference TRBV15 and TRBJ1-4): DAMVIQNPRYQVTQFGKPVTLSCSQTLNHNVMYWYQQKSSQAPKLLFHYYDKDFNNEADTPDNFQSRRPNTSFCFLDIRSPGLGDTAMYLCATSRDPGGGEKLFFGSGTQLSVL.

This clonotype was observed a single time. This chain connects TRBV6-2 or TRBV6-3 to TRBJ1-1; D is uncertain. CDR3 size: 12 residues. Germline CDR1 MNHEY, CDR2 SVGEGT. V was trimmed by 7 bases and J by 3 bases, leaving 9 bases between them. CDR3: CASNSGYTEAFF. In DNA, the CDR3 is TGTGCCAGCAACTCGGGTTACACTGAAGCTTTCTTT.

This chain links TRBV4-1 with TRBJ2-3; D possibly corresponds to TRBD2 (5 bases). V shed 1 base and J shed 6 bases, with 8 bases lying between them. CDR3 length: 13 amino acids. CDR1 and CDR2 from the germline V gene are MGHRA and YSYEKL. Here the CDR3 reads CASSQVIADTQYF. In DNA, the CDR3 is TGCGCCAGCAGCCAAGTAATAGCGGATACGCAGTATTTT.

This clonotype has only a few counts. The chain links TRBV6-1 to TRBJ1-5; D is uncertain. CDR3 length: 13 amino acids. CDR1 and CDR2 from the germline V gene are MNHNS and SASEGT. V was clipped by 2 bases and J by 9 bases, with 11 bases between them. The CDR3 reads CASSELGSGPQHF. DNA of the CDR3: TGTGCCAGCAGTGAATTGGGGAGCGGGCCCCAGCATTTT.

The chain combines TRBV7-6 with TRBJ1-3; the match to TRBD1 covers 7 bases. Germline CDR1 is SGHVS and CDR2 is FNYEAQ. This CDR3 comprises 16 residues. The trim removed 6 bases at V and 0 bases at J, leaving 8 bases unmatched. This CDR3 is CASSRDSPSSGNTIYF. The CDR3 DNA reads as TGTGCCAGCAGTCGGGACAGTCCCTCCTCTGGAAACACCATATATTTT.

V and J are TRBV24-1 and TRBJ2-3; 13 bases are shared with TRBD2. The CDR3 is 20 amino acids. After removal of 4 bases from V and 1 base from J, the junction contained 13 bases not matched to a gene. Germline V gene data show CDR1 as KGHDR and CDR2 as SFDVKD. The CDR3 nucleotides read TGTGCCACCAGTGACTTCTCCGGGACTAGCGGGAAGTTTGGCACAGATACGCAGTATTTT. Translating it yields CATSDFSGTSGKFGTDTQYF.

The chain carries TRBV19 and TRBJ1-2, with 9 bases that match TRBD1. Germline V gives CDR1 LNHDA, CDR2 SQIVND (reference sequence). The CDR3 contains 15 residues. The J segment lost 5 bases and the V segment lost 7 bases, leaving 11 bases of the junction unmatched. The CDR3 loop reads CASTPGTGFRYGYTF. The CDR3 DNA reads TGTGCCAGTACCCCGGGGACAGGGTTTCGGTATGGCTACACCTTC.

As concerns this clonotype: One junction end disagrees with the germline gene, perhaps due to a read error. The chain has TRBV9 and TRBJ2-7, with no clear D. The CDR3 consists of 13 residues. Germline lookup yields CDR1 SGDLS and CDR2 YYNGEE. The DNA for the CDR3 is TGTGCCGGCAGCCCCTCCGTGTCCTACGAGCAGTACTTC. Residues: CAGSPSVSYEQYF.

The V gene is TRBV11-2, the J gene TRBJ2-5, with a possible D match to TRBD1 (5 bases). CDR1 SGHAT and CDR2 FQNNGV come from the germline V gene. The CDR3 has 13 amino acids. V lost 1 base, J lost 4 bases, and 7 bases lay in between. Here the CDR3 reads CASSLGRAETQYF. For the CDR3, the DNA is TGTGCCAGCAGCTTAGGCAGGGCAGAGACCCAGTACTTC.